This paragraph reports one T cell receptor beta chain. In the study's own analysis: Counts of nucleated cells, estimated from reference gene primer amplification, were obtained. Sequenced by immunoSEQ multiplex PCR; TCRdb stores in-frame clones only, minus some. V and J calls and clone size are given by that table; D and trimming were obtained from the DNA. The data contain approximately 75,000 clones, about 79% of them singletons. Germline V gene data show CDR1 as SGHNT and CDR2 as YYREEE (reference sequence). The CDR3 loop spans 13 amino acids. J was trimmed by 0 bases and V by 7 bases; bases with no gene match: 3. The data originate from a study of blood T cell repertoires in COVID-19. The wider study: COVID-19 samples from acute and convalescent phases originated in the United States, Italy and Spain. Sample material is recorded as cDNA or gDNA derived from T cells, B-cell-depleted T cells, or PBMCs.

The V call is TRBV5-4, the J call TRBJ2-7; TRBD2 aligns across 8 bases. The sequenced material came from peripheral blood. This TCR came from a woman aged 45-60 years with acute or convalescent COVID-19. The CDR3 nucleotides are TGTGCCAGCGCCCGGGGGGGCTCCTACGAGCAGTACTTC. It yields the protein CASARGGSYEQYF.